One and the same sample provided the 23 T cell receptor beta chains below, sequenced in a study of cytomegalovirus exposure and HLA in healthy donors. Measured with immunoSEQ multiplex PCR; TCRdb has only the in-frame clones, and not every one. The table includes approximately 270,000 clones, roughly 84% detected once. Sequencing was carried out using PBMCs. The receptors were gathered from a man aged 18 to 29 in good health and CMV-seropositive.

The genes are TRBV4-3 and TRBJ2-5; D possibly corresponds to TRBD2 (6 bases). Germline CDR1 LGHNA, CDR2 YSLEER. This CDR3 region has 15 residues. Trimming removed 1 base at V and 1 base at J, with 10 bases between. The CDR3, as DNA: TGCGCCAGCAGCCAAGTGGGGACTTCCCAAGAGACCCAGTACTTC. The encoded protein is CASSQVGTSQETQYF.

The rearrangement joins TRBV29-1 to TRBJ2-3; 9 bases agree with TRBD2. The CDR3 runs 16 residues. V gave up 4 bases and J gave up 0 bases; unmatched junction bases: 8. The germline V gene encodes CDR1 SQVTM and CDR2 ANQGSEA. The CDR3 DNA reads as TGCAGCGTTGGAGGGGCTAGCGGGGCTAGCACAGATACGCAGTATTTT. It encodes CSVGGASGASTDTQYF.

This chain links TRBV29-1 with TRBJ1-1; D not certain. Germline loops: CDR1 SQVTM, CDR2 ANQGSEA. The CDR3 loop spans 14 amino acids. Trimming cost V 0 bases and J 1 base, with 9 bases left between them. CDR3 loop: CSVEDLGPNTEAFF. CDR3 nucleotide sequence: TGCAGCGTTGAAGATCTCGGGCCGAACACTGAAGCTTTCTTT.

The chain employs TRBV7-9 and TRBJ1-1, with D unclear. The CDR3 runs to 15 residues. Trimming took off 5 bases at V and 1 base at J, with 14 bases between the two ends. Germline loops: CDR1 SEHNR, CDR2 FQNEAQ (reference sequence). In nucleotides, the CDR3 is TGTGCCAGCAGCCAGCCAGTCTTTCAGAACACTGAAGCTTTCTTT. Amino acids: CASSQPVFQNTEAFF.

This chain joins TRBV19 and TRBJ2-1; D perhaps matches TRBD2 (6 bases). The CDR3 contains 16 residues. The ends were cut back, 6 bases at V and 0 bases at J, with 15 bases in the middle. The V gene's germline CDR1 is LNHDA and CDR2 SQIVND (reference sequence). The CDR3 region has the DNA TGTGCCAGTAGGACGGGACTTCAGAGCTCCTACAATGAGCAGTTCTTC. Protein: CASRTGLQSSYNEQFF. The full variable domain, rest sourced from reference TRBV19 and TRBJ2-1, is DGGITQSPKYLFRKEGQNVTLSCEQNLNHDAMYWYRQDPGQGLRLIYYSQIVNDFQKGDIAEGYSVSREKKESFPLTVTSAQKNPTAFYLCASRTGLQSSYNEQFFGPGTRLTVL.

This sequence joins TRBV4-1 and TRBJ2-1; 12 bases map to TRBD2. This CDR3 spans 15 amino acids. The V and J ends lost 4 bases and 9 bases, in that order; junction bases with no gene match: 7. Germline V gene sequence: CDR1 MGHRA, CDR2 YSYEKL. CDR3 nucleotides: TGCGCCAGCAGCCCCCGACTAGCGGGAGTGGGTGAGCAGTTCTTC. Translating it yields CASSPRLAGVGEQFF.

The chain employs TRBV5-1 and TRBJ2-5, with D possibly called TRBD1 or TRBD2 (5 bases each). V was cut by 4 bases and J by 2 bases, with 18 bases left in between. CDR3 length: 16 amino acids. Germline V gives CDR1 SGHRS, CDR2 YFSETQ. The CDR3 loop reads CASSTEGWTPQETQYF. The CDR3 region has the DNA TGCGCCAGCAGCACAGAGGGGTGGACACCGCAAGAGACCCAGTACTTC.

The V call is TRBV27, the J call TRBJ1-1; possibly TRBD1 for D (5 bases). Germline CDR1 reads MNHEY; CDR2 reads SMNVEV (reference sequence). Trimming removed 3 bases at V and 1 base at J, with 15 bases between. The CDR3 consists of 16 residues. This CDR3 reads CASSLRGYLSNTEAFF. The CDR3 DNA is TGTGCCAGCAGTTTGAGGGGCTACTTATCGAACACTGAAGCTTTCTTT.

This clone was seen a few times. V is TRBV27 and J is TRBJ2-1; 9 bases fit TRBD2. CDR3 size: 14 residues. V lost 5 bases, J lost 8 bases, and 7 bases stayed unmatched. The germline V gene encodes CDR1 MNHEY and CDR2 SMNVEV (reference sequence). The CDR3 nucleotides read TGTGCCAGCAGTGTTCTAGCGGGACGATATGAGCAGTTCTTC. Protein: CASSVLAGRYEQFF.

The chain joins TRBV28 to TRBJ1-1; D is possibly TRBD1 (6 bases). The V and J ends lost 2 bases and 4 bases respectively, with 11 bases between them. The CDR3 is 14 amino acids. The germline CDR1 and CDR2 sequences are MDHEN and SYDVKM. CDR3 in DNA: TGTGCCAGCAGTTTAAGTCAGGGGATCACTGAAGCTTTCTTT. Translation gives CASSLSQGITEAFF.

The chain employs TRBV7-3 and TRBJ2-3; D is unclear. V was pared by 3 bases and J by 3 bases, with 7 bases between. The germline V gene encodes CDR1 SGHTA and CDR2 FQGTGA. The CDR3 length is 13 residues. This chain's CDR3 is CASSFDGTDTQYF. CDR3 DNA: TGTGCCAGCAGCTTCGACGGGACAGATACGCAGTATTTT. Supplemented by reference TRBV7-3 and TRBJ2-3, the full variable domain reads GAGVSQTPSNKVTEKGKYVELRCDPISGHTALYWYRQSLGQGPEFLIYFQGTGAADDSGLPNDRFFAVRPEGSVSTLKIQRTERGDSAVYLCASSFDGTDTQYFGPGTRLTVL.

V usage is TRBV7-6 and J usage is TRBJ2-1; weak D call: TRBD2 (6 bases). V lost 0 bases and J lost 5, with 11 bases in between. The CDR3 runs to 15 residues. CDR1 and CDR2 (germline): SGHVS, FNYEAQ. CDR3 bases: TGTGCCAGCAGCTTAGCGGGAGGCCATAACAATGAGCAGTTCTTC. This encodes CASSLAGGHNNEQFF.

This sequence joins TRBV14 and TRBJ2-1; D is unclear. Between the trimmed V and J ends, which lost 4 bases and 0 bases, there was a span of 22 bases. This CDR3 has 19 residues. CDR1 is SGHDN, CDR2 FVKESK, per germline. The DNA of the CDR3 is TGTGCCAGCAGCCCTTTTAGCCTGGGATACCGAAGCTCCTACAATGAGCAGTTCTTC. The encoded protein is CASSPFSLGYRSSYNEQFF.

V gene TRBV19 combines with J gene TRBJ1-2; 7 positions match TRBD1. The germline V gene encodes CDR1 LNHDA and CDR2 SQIVND (reference sequence). Losses at the gene ends were 1 base for V and 1 base for J; bases not matched to a gene: 6. The CDR3 sequence is 16 residues long. In DNA, the CDR3 is TGTGCCAGTAGTATAGTAACAGGGGAGATTAACTATGGCTACACCTTC. Translating gives CASSIVTGEINYGYTF.

V and J are TRBV2 and TRBJ1-1; D remains unclear. This CDR3 has 15 amino acids. The ends were cut back, 1 base at V and 0 bases at J, with 9 bases in the middle. Germline V gene lookup returns CDR1 SNHLY and CDR2 FYNNEI. The CDR3 coding sequence is TGTGCCAGCAGTGAAGGAATTCTCATGAACACTGAAGCTTTCTTT. This encodes CASSEGILMNTEAFF.

A single count supports this clone. The chain carries TRBV4-2 and TRBJ2-7; D might be TRBD2 (6 bases). Trimming took 1 base from V and 5 from J, leaving 12 bases between them. The CDR3 loop spans 14 amino acids. CDR1 is LGHNA and CDR2 is YNFKEQ in the germline V gene. The CDR3 spells CASSQVGGPNEQYF. In nucleotides, the CDR3 is TGTGCCAGCAGCCAAGTTGGAGGGCCGAACGAGCAGTACTTC.

The chain is built from TRBV7-9 and TRBJ1-1; D is unclear. V shed 5 bases and J shed 2 bases, with 12 bases lying between them. Germline V gene data show CDR1 as SEHNR and CDR2 as FQNEAQ (reference sequence). The CDR3 is 14 amino acids. For the CDR3, the DNA is TGTGCCAGCAGCCTCGGCATGGTAAACACTGAAGCTTTCTTT. Protein: CASSLGMVNTEAFF. Full variable domain (remainder filled in from reference TRBV7-9 and TRBJ1-1): DTGVSQNPRHKITKRGQNVTFRCDPISEHNRLYWYRQTLGQGPEFLTYFQNEAQLEKSRLLSDRFSAERPKGSFSTLEIQRTEQGDSAMYLCASSLGMVNTEAFFGQGTRLTVV.

The count of this clone is one. This sequence joins TRBV28 and TRBJ2-1; 9 bases map to TRBD2. The germline V gene has CDR1 MDHEN and CDR2 SYDVKM. The J segment lost 4 bases and the V segment lost 7 bases, leaving 5 bases of the junction unmatched. The CDR3 extends over 14 amino acids. The CDR3 protein is CASNLAGRYNEQFF. The CDR3 DNA is TGTGCCAGCAATCTAGCGGGACGGTACAATGAGCAGTTCTTC.

This chain links TRBV19 with TRBJ1-1; no clear D. The CDR3 spans 12 residues. Germline CDR1 reads LNHDA; CDR2 reads SQIVND (reference sequence). The germline V and J ends were trimmed by 8 bases and 3 bases, with 10 bases remaining between them. CDR3 in amino acids: CASGPGYTEAFF. For the CDR3, the DNA is TGTGCCAGTGGCCCGGGATACACTGAAGCTTTCTTT. Supplemented by reference TRBV19 and TRBJ1-1, the full variable domain reads DGGITQSPKYLFRKEGQNVTLSCEQNLNHDAMYWYRQDPGQGLRLIYYSQIVNDFQKGDIAEGYSVSREKKESFPLTVTSAQKNPTAFYLCASGPGYTEAFFGQGTRLTVV.

This chain uses TRBV7-6 with TRBJ2-5; 11 bases map to TRBD2. The CDR3 length is 16 residues. Germline CDR1 SGHVS, CDR2 FNYEAQ. Trimming cost V 1 base and J 1 base; bases outside gene matches: 2. CDR3 sequence (DNA): TGTGCCAGCAGCTTAGGGGGACTAGCGGTCCAAGAGACCCAGTACTTC. As protein: CASSLGGLAVQETQYF. Full variable domain (remainder filled in from reference TRBV7-6 and TRBJ2-5): GAGVSQSPRYKVTKRGQDVALRCDPISGHVSLYWYRQALGQGPEFLTYFNYEAQQDKSGLPNDRFSAERPEGSISTLTIQRTEQRDSAMYRCASSLGGLAVQETQYFGPGTRLLVL.

This clone was picked up one time. The rearrangement joins TRBV7-6 to TRBJ2-2; tentatively, D is TRBD1 (5 bases). The germline CDR1 and CDR2 sequences are SGHVS and FNYEAQ. The CDR3 is 15 residues long. V lost 2 bases and J lost 5, with 12 bases in between. CDR3 nucleotides: TGTGCCAGCAGCTTACCGCAGGGTGGTACCGGGGAGCTGTTTTTT. Protein product: CASSLPQGGTGELFF.

The chain has TRBV28 and TRBJ2-7; TRBD1 matches 8 bases. The CDR3 covers 17 residues. Germline V CDR1 and CDR2: MDHEN, SYDVKM. V was clipped by 3 bases and J by 2 bases; unmatched bases: 12. The CDR3 sequence is CASSFWKQGAGTYEQYF. The CDR3 DNA reads TGTGCCAGCAGTTTCTGGAAGCAGGGGGCCGGTACCTACGAGCAGTACTTC.

This chain connects TRBV11-2 to TRBJ2-1; 10 bases match TRBD2. In germline, CDR1 is SGHAT, CDR2 FQNNGV. Trimming at V came to 5 bases and at J to 2 bases, leaving 6 bases not matched to a gene. The length of the CDR3 is 16 residues. CDR3 sequence reads: CASSQTSGFTYNEQFF. The CDR3 DNA reads TGTGCCAGCAGCCAGACTAGCGGGTTTACCTACAATGAGCAGTTCTTC.